This entry describes one TCR beta chain. The record originates from a study of blood T cell repertoires in COVID-19. Study context: Sites in the United States, Italy and Spain provided acute and convalescent COVID-19 samples. Sample material is recorded as cDNA or gDNA derived from T cells, B-cell-depleted T cells, or PBMCs.

In the source study's methods: Amplification of reference gene primers provided the estimated nucleated cell counts. Method: immunoSEQ multiplex PCR; TCRdb's copy keeps in-frame clones and lacks some. The V and J calls and clone size come from that table; D and trimming were worked out from the DNA. Of about 37,000 clones listed, 70% to 90% were seen once; the top ten hold around 40%. V was trimmed by 3 bases and J by 7 bases, leaving 13 bases between them. Per germline, CDR1 MGHRA and CDR2 YSYEKL. The CDR3 totals 13 residues. V and J are TRBV4-1 and TRBJ2-7; the D gene is possibly TRBD1 (5 bases). The sample taken for sequencing was peripheral blood. This clonotype was sampled from a human donor in a cohort sampled during active COVID-19. CDR3 coding DNA: TGCGCCAGCAGCCAGGTCAGGGTGGGGGAGCAGTACTTC. This gives the protein CASSQVRVGEQYF.